This TCR beta chain was retrieved from a study of blood T cell repertoires in COVID-19. Looking at the study overall: Acute and convalescent COVID-19 samples came from the United States, Italy and Spain.

Trimming at V came to 3 bases and at J to 9 bases, leaving 9 bases not matched to a gene. Per germline, CDR1 SGHRS and CDR2 YFSETQ. The CDR3 is made up of 14 amino acids. Using immunoSEQ multiplex PCR, the repertoire was profiled, and TCRdb retains in-frame clones only, with some absent. The sample records around 300,000 clones, around 86% being singletons. This clone appeared once. The chain joins TRBV5-1 to TRBJ2-1; 7 nucleotides line up with TRBD2. The sample comprised PBMCs or T cells enriched from blood (not recorded which). This clonotype was sampled from a woman aged 40-49 years who had recovered from COVID-19. In nucleotides, the CDR3 is TGCGCCAGCAGCTGGACCCCTAGCGGCGGTGAGCAGTTCTTC. Its translation is CASSWTPSGGEQFF.